Below are 17 T cell receptor beta chains sequenced from a single sample in a study of early T cells in non-severe SARS-CoV-2 infection. TCRdb recomputed calls from the 5' RACE reads with MiXCR, one row per CDR3 protein. This repertoire shows more than 55,000 distinct CDR3 sequences, 10% to 15% found once; its top ten account for roughly 4.7%. Sequencing was performed on whole blood. Receptors were obtained from an adult who was a healthcare worker with PCR-confirmed SARS-CoV-2 infection or an uninfected control (not recorded which).

This clonotype was counted many times. The chain recombines TRBV6-1 with TRBJ2-7; the match to TRBD1 covers 11 bases. The CDR3 has 14 amino acids. Trimming removed 7 bases from V and 7 bases from J; junction bases left unmatched: 9. Germline V gene lookup returns CDR1 MNHNS and CDR2 SASEGT. CDR3 residues: CASILDRGQGEQYF. CDR3 nucleotides: TGTGCCAGCATTCTGGACAGGGGGCAGGGGGAGCAGTACTTC.

This clonotype was counted between two and nine times. The CDR3: CASSQEKEYSTFLSMNTEAFF. In nucleotides, the CDR3 is TGTGCCAGCAGCCAAGAGAAGGAATATAGCACCTTCTTATCAATGAACACTGAAGCTTTCTTT. This chain connects TRBV14 to TRBJ1-1; D ambiguous. CDR1 and CDR2 from the germline V gene are SGHDN and FVKESK. This CDR3 is 21 amino acids long. V gave up 0 bases and J gave up 0 bases, with 26 bases separating them.

This clonotype was seen more than once but under ten times. The chain recombines TRBV11-2 with TRBJ2-5, with D unresolved. CDR1 SGHAT and CDR2 FQNNGV come from the germline V gene. V was pared by 1 base and J by 5 bases, with 11 bases between. The length of the CDR3 is 14 residues. CDR3: CASSLGNLVETQYF. In DNA form, the CDR3 reads TGTGCCAGCAGCTTAGGGAATCTCGTCGAGACCCAGTACTTC.

This clonotype was detected once. This may stem from a read error, because a much larger clone lies one nucleotide away. V and J are TRBV6-5 and TRBJ1-3, with a possible D match to TRBD1 (5 bases). This CDR3 has 13 residues. Germline V gene sequence: CDR1 MNHEY, CDR2 SVGAGI. CDR3 protein: CASTSREGNTTYF. CDR3 in DNA: TGTGCCAGCACAAGCAGGGAAGGAAACACCACATATTTT.

This clonotype has just a few counts. The rearrangement joins TRBV5-5 to TRBJ2-7; TRBD1 matches 9 bases. Germline V CDR1 and CDR2: SGHKS, YYEKEE (reference sequence). J lost 7 bases, V lost 0 bases, and 8 bases had no gene match. This CDR3 is built from 15 residues. The CDR3 nucleotides are TGTGCCAGCAGCTTGGGGACAGGGGTGGCGAAGGAGCAGTACTTC. This codes for CASSLGTGVAKEQYF. Supplemented by reference TRBV5-5 and TRBJ2-7, the full variable domain reads DAGVTQSPTHLIKTRGQQVTLRCSPISGHKSVSWYQQVLGQGPQFIFQYYEKEERGRGNFPDRFSARQFPNYSSELNVNALLLGDSALYLCASSLGTGVAKEQYFGPGTRLTVT.

This clonotype was picked up many times. The chain employs TRBV12-3 or TRBV12-4 and TRBJ2-2; 11 positions match TRBD2. J was trimmed by 6 bases and V by 7 bases; bases with no gene match: 13. The CDR3 contains 17 residues. The CDR3 reads CASNPVAGGPGAGELFF. In DNA, the CDR3 is TGTGCCAGCAACCCTGTAGCGGGGGGGCCGGGTGCCGGGGAGCTGTTTTTT.

This clonotype was seen a handful of times. The V gene is TRBV4-2, the J gene TRBJ2-1, with 10 nucleotides matching TRBD2. The CDR3 is 18 residues long. Germline-derived CDR1 and CDR2 are LGHNA and YNFKEQ. V was clipped by 1 base and J by 0 bases; unmatched bases: 6. The CDR3 DNA reads as TGTGCCAGCAGCCAAGGGCTAGCGGGGGAGAGCTCCTACAATGAGCAGTTCTTC. Its protein product is CASSQGLAGESSYNEQFF.

This clonotype was counted at least ten times. The J gene is TRBJ1-4, the V gene TRBV15; TRBD1 aligns across 9 bases. The CDR3 totals 14 residues. The germline gives CDR1 LNHNV, CDR2 YYDKDF (reference sequence). The J segment lost 8 bases and the V segment lost 3 bases, leaving 4 bases of the junction unmatched. The CDR3 DNA follows: TGTGCCACCAGCAGCGGGACAGGGTGGGAAAAACTGTTTTTT. Translation gives CATSSGTGWEKLFF.

This clonotype was counted many times. The genes are TRBV5-1 and TRBJ1-1; D is unresolved. Trimming stripped 4 bases from V and 0 bases from J, with 10 bases between. The CDR3 totals 14 residues. Germline loops: CDR1 SGHRS, CDR2 YFSETQ. CDR3 nucleotide sequence: TGCGCCAGCAGCAACGGACGGCTGAACACTGAAGCTTTCTTT. Translation: CASSNGRLNTEAFF.

The J gene is TRBJ1-2, the V gene TRBV10-3; D might be TRBD1 (6 bases). Germline V gene data show CDR1 as ENHRY and CDR2 as SYGVKD. This CDR3 is built from 15 residues. V was shortened by 2 bases and J by 4 bases, with 14 bases between the two germline ends. The CDR3 DNA reads as TGTGCCATCAGTGAGGGCCAGGGGACCCTCTATGGCTACACCTTC. This translates into CAISEGQGTLYGYTF.

This clonotype came up many times. This chain links TRBV20-1 with TRBJ2-5; TRBD2 agrees at 8 bases. Unmatched junction bases numbered 20, after V lost 0 bases and J lost 2 bases. CDR3 length: 20 amino acids. Germline V gene data show CDR1 as DFQATT and CDR2 as SNEGSKA (reference sequence). CDR3 nucleotides: TGCAGTGCTAGAGATCCCCCTACGGGGGGGTCGTTGAAGGGACAAGAGACCCAGTACTTC. Translated, it gives CSARDPPTGGSLKGQETQYF.

This clonotype showed up many times. This chain connects TRBV4-3 to TRBJ1-2; D is undetermined. The CDR3 totals 15 residues. CDR1 is LGHNA, CDR2 YSLEER, per germline. Trimming removed 0 bases at V and 4 bases at J, with 12 bases between. CDR3 coding DNA: TGCGCCAGCAGCCAAGATAGTTGGGAACCCTATGGCTACACCTTC. It yields the protein CASSQDSWEPYGYTF.

With respect to this clonotype: A much larger clone lies a single base off, so this may be a read error. The chain employs TRBV3-1 and TRBJ2-4; weak D call: TRBD2 (5 bases). Trimming took off 7 bases at V and 7 bases at J, with 14 bases between the two ends. This CDR3 region has 13 residues. Germline assignment: CDR1 LGHDT and CDR2 YNNKEL (reference sequence). The CDR3 region has the DNA TGTGCCAGCAACCCCGGGAACGTGAACATTCAGTACTTC. Its protein is CASNPGNVNIQYF.

This clonotype was observed a few times. One junction end disagrees with the germline gene, perhaps due to a read error. The chain carries TRBV18 and TRBJ1-1; the D gene is possibly TRBD1 (6 bases). This CDR3 contains 16 residues. Germline CDR1 is KGHSH and CDR2 is LQKENI. CDR3 in amino acids: CVSSPPIGGRGTEAFF. DNA of the CDR3: TGTGTCAGCTCACCACCGATCGGGGGGCGAGGCACTGAAGCTTTCTTT.

At least ten counts were recorded for this clonotype. V gene TRBV20-1 combines with J gene TRBJ1-5, with 7 bases identical to TRBD1. V lost 5 bases, J lost 3 bases, and 10 bases stayed unmatched. This CDR3 is built from 15 residues. Germline V gene sequence: CDR1 DFQATT, CDR2 SNEGSKA (reference sequence). The CDR3 loop is CSAGSGTVVNQPQHF. Written as DNA, the CDR3 is TGCAGTGCTGGTAGCGGGACAGTGGTCAATCAGCCCCAGCATTTT.

Ten or more counts support this clonotype. The V gene is TRBV14, the J gene TRBJ2-3; 9 positions match TRBD1. Germline assignment: CDR1 SGHDN and CDR2 FVKESK. The ends lost 1 base at V and 6 bases at J; junction bases unmatched: 8. CDR3 length equals 16 residues. In DNA, the CDR3 is TGTGCCAGCAGCCAAGTGCCGGGACAGGGAACTGATACGCAGTATTTT. Protein product: CASSQVPGQGTDTQYF.

DNA for the CDR3: TGTGCGGCCCAGGGACCCTCCAATCAGCCCCAGCATTTT. It is translated as CAAQGPSNQPQHF. The V and J genes are TRBV19 and TRBJ1-5, with a weak D call TRBD1 (5 bases). This CDR3 is built from 13 residues. The germline V gene encodes CDR1 LNHDA and CDR2 SQIVND (reference sequence). Based on the CDR3 plus reference TRBV19 and TRBJ1-5, the full variable domain is DGGITQSPKYLFRKEGQNVTLSCEQNLNHDAMYWYRQDPGQGLRLIYYSQIVNDFQKGDIAEGYSVSREKKESFPLTVTSAQKNPTAFYLCAAQGPSNQPQHFGDGTRLSIL.